Listed below are T cell receptor beta chains from one sample, sequenced in a study of T cell responses to AZD1222 COVID-19 vaccine. Profiling relied on immunoSEQ multiplex PCR, and the TCRdb table lists in-frame clones only, not all of them. The table has roughly 140,000 clones, roughly 92% seen once; the top ten hold less than 9.5%. This specimen consisted of peripheral blood, obtained 28 days after the second AZD1222 dose. Receptors originate from an adult who received the AZD1222 COVID-19 vaccine. Each CDR3 is given with its conserved first and last residue. The D gene is left open where the match is weak. The size of a clone is reported for some rows only, either as once, few or many, or as a class for expanded clones.

CDR3 DNA	CDR3 protein	clone size	D gene	V gene	J gene
TGTGCCAGCACTCCCACTCGAAATTCACCCCTCCACTTT	CASTPTRNSPLHF	-	-	TRBV6-5	TRBJ1-6
TGTGCCAGCAGGGTGACAGGAGGACTAAACACCGGGGAGCTGTTTTTT	CASRVTGGLNTGELFF	-	-	TRBV5-4	TRBJ2-2
TGCGCCAGCAGCTTGGGGGGCCGGACGGATAATGAAAAACTGTTTTTT	CASSLGGRTDNEKLFF	-	-	TRBV5-1	TRBJ1-4
TGTGCCAGCAGTCCGGGACTAGCGTACAATGAGCAGTTCTTC	CASSPGLAYNEQFF	-	TRBD2	TRBV2	TRBJ2-1
TGTGCCAGTAGTGGAGAGTTTAGCTCCTATAATTCACCCCTCCACTTT	CASSGEFSSYNSPLHF	-	-	TRBV19	TRBJ1-6
TGTGCCAGCAGCCAAGATGAAAGAAGGGGCTACACCTTC	CASSQDERRGYTF	-	-	TRBV3-1/TRBV3-2	TRBJ1-2
TGTGCCAGCGGTCAAAGGGGGAACACTGAAGCTTTCTTT	CASGQRGNTEAFF	-	-	TRBV27	TRBJ1-1
TGTGCCAGCAGGGAGGGCGGGTCGGACTATGGCTACACCTTC	CASREGGSDYGYTF	-	-	TRBV7-9	TRBJ1-2
TGCGCCAGCAGCCAGTCACTAGCGGGCAGCTCCTACGAGCAGTACTTC	CASSQSLAGSSYEQYF	once	TRBD2	TRBV5-1	TRBJ2-7
TGTGCCAGCAGCTTATTTATGGGGGGACCTAACTATGGCTACACCTTC	CASSLFMGGPNYGYTF	-	-	TRBV7-2	TRBJ1-2
TGTGCCAGCTCTCGGGACAGGGGGCGATGGACTGAAGCTTTCTTT	CASSRDRGRWTEAFF	-	TRBD1	TRBV19	TRBJ1-1
TGTGCCAGTAGATCCCGTCCTTCACAGGGTCTCCATGGCTACACCTTC	CASRSRPSQGLHGYTF	-	-	TRBV19	TRBJ1-2
TGTGCCAGCAGTTATTCGGACAGGGGAGGATCACCCCTCCACTTT	CASSYSDRGGSPLHF	-	TRBD1	TRBV6-5	TRBJ1-6
TGTGCCAGCAGCCTCACCCCGGGGTATCTTCGTTCCGGGGAGCTGTTTTTT	CASSLTPGYLRSGELFF	-	-	TRBV4-2	TRBJ2-2
TGTGCCAGCAGCCACCTTGGACAGGGCCAAGAGACCCAGTACTTC	CASSHLGQGQETQYF	-	TRBD1	TRBV11-2	TRBJ2-5
TGTGCCAGTAGGGCCCTGAGCGGGGCCCTAACCGGGGAGCTGTTTTTT	CASRALSGALTGELFF	-	TRBD2	TRBV19	TRBJ2-2
TGTGCCACCAGCGTAGGATCCGGGACAGGGGAAGAAAAACTGTTTTTT	CATSVGSGTGEEKLFF	-	TRBD1	TRBV15	TRBJ1-4
TGTGCCAGTAGTATAAGTGTCGACCCAACGTACGAGCAGTACTTC	CASSISVDPTYEQYF	-	-	TRBV19	TRBJ2-7
TGTGCCAGCAGCTTGTATGCTAGCGATCAGCCCCAGCATTTT	CASSLYASDQPQHF	-	-	TRBV7-2	TRBJ1-5
TGTGCCAGCGGAACAGGGGCGAGGACTGAAGCTTTCTTT	CASGTGARTEAFF	-	TRBD1	TRBV6-5	TRBJ1-1
TGCGCCAGCACACATGAGGGCCCCACCTACAATGAGCAGTTCTTC	CASTHEGPTYNEQFF	-	-	TRBV5-1	TRBJ2-1
TGTGCCACCAGAGGGACAGGGAGTACTGAAGCTTTCTTT	CATRGTGSTEAFF	-	TRBD1	TRBV24-1	TRBJ1-1